The 16 T cell receptor beta chains below were found in one sample sequenced in a study of neurological immune-mediated disorders. Via MiXCR, TCRdb re-called the 5' RACE reads, giving one row per CDR3 protein. The sample yields about 50,000 distinct CDR3 sequences, over 4% seen once. The sample was PBMCs. The receptor source for this set is a man aged 50 to 59 with multiple sclerosis.

This clonotype was detected a few times. This chain uses TRBV20-1 with TRBJ2-3, with 10 bases fitting TRBD2. The CDR3 runs to 17 residues. Losses at the gene ends were 0 bases for V and 6 bases for J; bases not matched to a gene: 12. Germline-derived CDR1 and CDR2 are DFQATT and SNEGSKA (reference sequence). As DNA, the CDR3 is TGCAGTGCTAGAGATCCTTTCCGGGGTAGCGGGGGGGATACGCAGTATTTT. It codes for CSARDPFRGSGGDTQYF.

This clonotype was counted between two and nine times. The chain uses TRBV28 and TRBJ1-2; the D gene is possibly TRBD1 (6 bases). The length of the CDR3 is 13 residues. Germline assignment: CDR1 MDHEN and CDR2 SYDVKM. V lost 5 bases and J 1 base, leaving 8 bases between the germline ends. Here the CDR3 reads CASSGQINYGYTF. The CDR3 bases are TGTGCCAGCAGTGGACAGATTAACTATGGCTACACCTTC.

Ten or more counts support this clonotype. The chain links TRBV12-3 or TRBV12-4 to TRBJ1-1; D is unclear. The CDR3 runs 13 residues. Trimming took 6 bases from V and 6 from J, leaving 14 bases between them. The CDR3 loop reads CASSSRRSPEAFF. CDR3 coding DNA: TGTGCCAGCAGCTCTCGACGATCCCCTGAAGCTTTCTTT.

This clonotype was seen many times. DNA of the CDR3: TGCAGCGTTGGAAGGGGCGTTGGTCAGCCCCAGCATTTT. Translation: CSVGRGVGQPQHF. V is TRBV29-1 and J is TRBJ1-5, with a weak D call TRBD1 (5 bases). V shed 4 bases and J shed 6 bases, with 13 bases lying between them. CDR1 is SQVTM and CDR2 is ANQGSEA in the germline V gene. The CDR3 contains 13 residues.

The gene calls are TRBV15 and TRBJ1-6; the D is unclear. Trimming shortened V by 0 bases and J by 9 bases, and 12 bases separated the two germline ends. Germline lookup yields CDR1 LNHNV and CDR2 YYDKDF (reference sequence). The CDR3 is made up of 15 amino acids. CDR3 bases: TGTGCCACCAGCAGAGATCACAAGGGCTTTTCACCCCTCCACTTT. The encoded protein is CATSRDHKGFSPLHF.

This clonotype was seen ten or more times. The chain combines TRBV7-8 with TRBJ1-5; D is possibly TRBD1 (5 bases). V dropped 5 bases and J dropped 3 bases, with 11 bases sitting between them. This CDR3 region has 14 residues. Germline lookup yields CDR1 SGHVS and CDR2 FQNEAQ. This CDR3 reads CASSPDSANQPQHF. CDR3 bases: TGTGCCAGCAGCCCCGACAGCGCCAATCAGCCCCAGCATTTT.

This clonotype was recorded many times. V usage is TRBV7-2 and J usage is TRBJ2-1, with TRBD2 matching 7 bases. J was trimmed by 9 bases and V by 7 bases; bases with no gene match: 6. CDR1 and CDR2 (germline): SGHTA, FQGNSA. This CDR3 comprises 12 residues. The DNA for the CDR3 is TGTGCCAGCAACTCGGGCGGGGGTGAGCAGTTCTTC. Translating it yields CASNSGGGEQFF.

This clonotype showed up just a few times. V usage is TRBV9 and J usage is TRBJ2-3; D gene unclear. Germline V gene lookup returns CDR1 SGDLS and CDR2 YYNGEE. Between the trimmed V and J ends, which lost 2 bases and 2 bases, there was a span of 6 bases. CDR3 length: 13 residues. CDR3: CASSVNPTDTQYF. The CDR3 DNA reads as TGTGCCAGCAGCGTCAATCCCACAGATACGCAGTATTTT.

This clonotype has ten or more counts. The V gene is TRBV29-1, the J gene TRBJ2-1, with 9 bases that match TRBD2. CDR1 is SQVTM and CDR2 is ANQGSEA in the germline V gene. Trimming took 1 base from V and 8 from J; bases not matched to a gene: 3. This CDR3 is 13 amino acids long. The CDR3 DNA sequence: TGCAGCGTTGAAGGAGGGACTAGCTATGAGCAGTTCTTC. It translates to CSVEGGTSYEQFF.

This clonotype was counted many times. As DNA, the CDR3 is TGTGCCAGCAGCGTAGGGCTAAGGGGAGATACGCAGTATTTT. It specifies CASSVGLRGDTQYF. This chain joins TRBV9 and TRBJ2-3; weak D call: TRBD1 (5 bases). Germline CDR1 and CDR2: SGDLS and YYNGEE. There are 14 residues in the CDR3. Trimming shortened V by 0 bases and J by 5 bases, and 10 bases separated the two germline ends.

V gene TRBV25-1 combines with J gene TRBJ1-1; D perhaps matches TRBD1 (5 bases). With 8 bases removed from V and 4 bases from J, the gap between germline ends came to 14 bases. This CDR3 has 13 residues. CDR1 MGHDK and CDR2 SYGVNS come from the germline V gene. The CDR3 nucleotides are TGTGCCAGCTCCTCCGCGGGGGTCACTGAAGCTTTCTTT. It yields the protein CASSSAGVTEAFF.

The chain links TRBV20-1 to TRBJ2-4; possibly TRBD2 for D (5 bases). V was trimmed by 0 bases and J by 15 bases, leaving 21 bases between them. The CDR3 contains 14 residues. The V gene's germline CDR1 is DFQATT and CDR2 SNEGSKA (reference sequence). DNA for the CDR3: TGCAGTGCTAGAGATTCGGCGGCCCCGCGAGGAGGGTACTTC. Amino acids: CSARDSAAPRGGYF.

Points on this clonotype: This could be a read error, since a much larger clone is one nucleotide away. This chain joins TRBV29-1 and TRBJ2-1; the D is unclear. This CDR3 is 11 amino acids long. The germline V and J ends were trimmed by 7 bases and 7 bases, with 11 bases remaining between them. Germline V gives CDR1 SQVTM, CDR2 ANQGSEA. The CDR3 DNA is TGCAGCGCCACTATTGGGAATGAGCAGTTCTTC. Its protein is CSATIGNEQFF.

This clonotype was counted many times. The chain is built from TRBV24-1 and TRBJ2-1; 9 bases align to TRBD2. There are 15 residues in the CDR3. Germline values: CDR1 KGHDR, CDR2 SFDVKD. V trimming: 7 bases; J trimming: 7 bases; junction bases outside the gene matches: 10. CDR3 loop: CATRGLREGVNEQFF. The CDR3 bases are TGTGCCACCAGAGGGTTGCGGGAGGGGGTGAATGAGCAGTTCTTC.

The sample holds many counts of this clonotype. The gene calls are TRBV20-1 and TRBJ2-1, with 8 positions matching TRBD2. CDR1 DFQATT and CDR2 SNEGSKA come from the germline V gene (reference sequence). With 3 bases clipped from V and 7 bases from J, the junction kept 5 bases outside the gene matches. This CDR3 spans 13 amino acids. CDR3 bases: TGCAGTGCTAGCAGCGGGGGATCAAATGAGCAGTTCTTC. Its translation is CSASSGGSNEQFF.

This clonotype is termed medium-sized (0.01 to 0.1%). The genes are TRBV27 and TRBJ2-1; 9 nucleotides line up with TRBD2. The germline CDR1 and CDR2 sequences are MNHEY and SMNVEV (reference sequence). V was pared by 5 bases and J by 4 bases, with 6 bases of the junction left unmatched. This CDR3 is built from 15 residues. CDR3 protein: CASSIIAGAYNEQFF. The CDR3 nucleotides read TGTGCCAGCAGTATAATAGCGGGGGCTTACAATGAGCAGTTCTTC.